This T cell receptor (beta chain) was captured in a study of blood T cell repertoires in COVID-19. Study in general: The origin of the acute and convalescent COVID-19 samples was the United States, Italy and Spain. T cells, B-cell-depleted T cells, or PBMCs provided the cDNA or gDNA that served as material.

The Seattle patients joined while their infection was active and were tracked longitudinally afterward. This CDR3 has 19 residues. V trimming: 3 bases; J trimming: 5 bases; junction bases outside the gene matches: 16. The germline CDR1 and CDR2 sequences are LNHDA and SQIVND (reference sequence). The data were produced by immunoSEQ multiplex PCR, yet TCRdb's version contains in-frame clones alone and is incomplete. The sample comprises under 550,000 clones, around 90% of which are singletons, and approximately 0.92% rests with the top ten. Sequencing was carried out using peripheral blood. This TCR was sampled from a man aged 18 to 35 with COVID-19, enrolled during active disease. The V gene is TRBV19, the J gene TRBJ2-5; 12 positions match TRBD1. DNA of the CDR3: TGTGCCAGTAGTATCCGCACAATACCGGGACAGGGGGCTGTGGAGACCCAGTACTTC. Its translation is CASSIRTIPGQGAVETQYF. Together with reference TRBV19 and TRBJ2-5, the CDR3 gives the full variable domain: DGGITQSPKYLFRKEGQNVTLSCEQNLNHDAMYWYRQDPGQGLRLIYYSQIVNDFQKGDIAEGYSVSREKKESFPLTVTSAQKNPTAFYLCASSIRTIPGQGAVETQYFGPGTRLLVL.